This T cell receptor (beta chain) appears in the sequencing data of a study of blood T cell repertoires in COVID-19. Libraries were prepared by immunoSEQ multiplex PCR; TCRdb keeps only in-frame clonotypes and omits some of them. The sample holds some 160,000 clones, about 90% seen once. This clonotype was sampled from a man between 60 and 75 years old with acute or convalescent COVID-19. The sample consisted of peripheral blood.

The CDR3 DNA reads TGCGCCAGCAGCCAAGGTCTGGCGGGGGGGCCGGCCAAAAACATTCAGTACTTC. Translation gives CASSQGLAGGPAKNIQYF. V usage is TRBV4-1 and J usage is TRBJ2-4, with 9 bases fitting TRBD2. Germline V gives CDR1 MGHRA, CDR2 YSYEKL. CDR3 length equals 18 residues. The V and J ends lost 1 base and 1 base, in that order; junction bases with no gene match: 8.